Presented here are 13 T cell receptor beta chains from one specimen sequenced in a study of blood T cell repertoires in COVID-19. The data were produced by immunoSEQ multiplex PCR, yet TCRdb's version contains in-frame clones alone and is incomplete. The sample holds 120,000 to 150,000 clones, about nine tenths seen once. Sequenced sample: peripheral blood. These receptors came from a man older than 75 with acute or convalescent COVID-19.

The chain employs TRBV4-1 and TRBJ1-4; D may be TRBD1 (6 bases). This CDR3 comprises 15 residues. Trimming took off 3 bases at V and 3 bases at J, with 11 bases between the two ends. The germline V gene has CDR1 MGHRA and CDR2 YSYEKL. The CDR3 nucleotides are TGCGCCAGCAGCCATCCGACAGGTGCTAATGAAAAACTGTTTTTT. Translating it yields CASSHPTGANEKLFF.

This chain uses TRBV12-3 or TRBV12-4 with TRBJ1-1; maybe TRBD1 (5 bases). V was pared by 7 bases and J by 1 base, with 10 bases between. CDR3 size: 13 residues. The CDR3 DNA reads as TGTGCCAGCACCCTGACAGCGAACACTGAAGCTTTCTTT. Its translation: CASTLTANTEAFF.

This rearrangement joins TRBV30 to TRBJ2-7; tentative D call: TRBD1 (7 bases). Trimming removed 2 bases from V and 2 bases from J, with 25 bases in between. The CDR3 is made up of 18 amino acids. The germline gives CDR1 GTSNPN, CDR2 SVGIG (reference sequence). CDR3 coding DNA: TGTGCCTGGAGTAAGAGTTGGGCAGGGGGGTCCTCCCCCTACGAGCAGTACTTC. This translates into CAWSKSWAGGSSPYEQYF. Using reference TRBV30 and TRBJ2-7 for the parts outside the CDR3, the full variable domain is SQTIHQWPATLVQPVGSPLSLECTVEGTSNPNLYWYRQAAGRGLQLLFYSVGIGQISSEVPQNLSASRPQDRQFILSSKKLLLSDSGFYLCAWSKSWAGGSSPYEQYFGPGTRLTVT.

CDR3 sequence reads: CASIGDRVGTEAFF. The CDR3 DNA follows: TGTGCCAGTATTGGGGACAGGGTCGGAACTGAAGCTTTCTTT. The rearrangement links TRBV19 to TRBJ1-1; 9 bases agree with TRBD1. Germline loops: CDR1 LNHDA, CDR2 SQIVND (reference sequence). There are 14 residues in the CDR3. Germline trimming cut 7 bases from V and 5 bases from J; bases unmatched to any gene: 8.

The chain joins TRBV28 to TRBJ1-5, with D unresolved. This CDR3 is built from 14 residues. V was trimmed by 7 bases and J by 3 bases, leaving 13 bases between them. The germline V gene has CDR1 MDHEN and CDR2 SYDVKM. This chain's CDR3 is CASTSTPSNQPQHF. In DNA, the CDR3 is TGTGCCAGCACCTCGACTCCATCCAATCAGCCCCAGCATTTT.

The V gene is TRBV6-6, the J gene TRBJ1-1, with 11 nucleotides matching TRBD1. The ends lost 5 bases at V and 0 bases at J; junction bases unmatched: 8. Germline CDR1 is MNHNY and CDR2 is SVGAGI (reference sequence). CDR3 length: 17 residues. The CDR3 DNA reads as TGTGCCAGCAGTCCCCGGGACAGGGGGATTTTGAACACTGAAGCTTTCTTT. Translated: CASSPRDRGILNTEAFF.

This clone came up a few times. This sequence joins TRBV27 and TRBJ2-1; TRBD1 is a possible D gene (6 bases). In germline, CDR1 is MNHEY, CDR2 SMNVEV (reference sequence). V was trimmed by 6 bases and J by 4 bases, leaving 16 bases between them. There are 15 residues in the CDR3. The CDR3 spells CASRRTGTPYNEQFF. CDR3 nucleotides: TGTGCCAGCAGACGAACCGGGACACCTTACAATGAGCAGTTCTTC.

This clone was seen at least ten times. Other DNA sequences within the sample encode an identical CDR3. The chain links TRBV5-1 to TRBJ2-7; the match to TRBD1 covers 11 bases. The CDR3 runs 15 residues. Germline CDR1 and CDR2: SGHRS and YFSETQ. J was trimmed by 2 bases and V by 2 bases; bases with no gene match: 3. In DNA form, the CDR3 reads TGCGCCAGCAGCTTAGGACAGGGGGCTCCCTACGAGCAGTACTTC. Translation: CASSLGQGAPYEQYF.

The chain is built from TRBV19 and TRBJ1-2, with 8 bases fitting TRBD1. V was pared by 6 bases and J by 6 bases, with 9 bases of the junction left unmatched. The CDR3 runs 14 residues. CDR1 and CDR2 from the germline V gene are LNHDA and SQIVND (reference sequence). CDR3 DNA: TGTGCCAGTAGCAGGACAGGGCCCGGGGATGGCTACACCTTC. It codes for CASSRTGPGDGYTF.

The chain has TRBV5-6 and TRBJ2-2; 7 bases map to TRBD1. The V gene's germline CDR1 is SGHDT and CDR2 YYEEEE. Trimming removed 4 bases from V and 1 base from J; junction bases left unmatched: 7. This CDR3 has 16 residues. The CDR3 sequence: CASSLGRGRNTGELFF. In nucleotides, the CDR3 is TGTGCCAGCAGCCTTGGAAGGGGGCGGAACACCGGGGAGCTGTTTTTT.

The DNA for the CDR3 is TGTGCCAGCAGTGGAGACCCGAATCAGCCCCAGCATTTT. As protein: CASSGDPNQPQHF. This chain connects TRBV12-3 or TRBV12-4 to TRBJ1-5; D gene uncertain. V lost 5 bases and J 4 bases, leaving 9 bases between the germline ends. The CDR3 length is 13 residues.

The V and J genes are TRBV28 and TRBJ1-2; the D is unclear. Between the trimmed V and J ends, which lost 5 bases and 0 bases, there was a span of 13 bases. Germline CDR1 reads MDHEN; CDR2 reads SYDVKM. The CDR3 covers 15 residues. The CDR3 reads CASSPARGTNYGYTF. Here the CDR3 DNA reads TGTGCCAGCAGTCCTGCGCGAGGTACTAACTATGGCTACACCTTC.

The genes are TRBV4-1 and TRBJ1-1; unclear D gene. Trimming cost V 3 bases and J 6 bases, with 17 bases left between them. The CDR3 loop spans 15 amino acids. From germline, CDR1 is MGHRA and CDR2 YSYEKL. This CDR3 reads CASSQAGRTLAEAFF. DNA of the CDR3: TGCGCCAGCAGCCAGGCCGGGAGAACTCTGGCTGAAGCTTTCTTT.